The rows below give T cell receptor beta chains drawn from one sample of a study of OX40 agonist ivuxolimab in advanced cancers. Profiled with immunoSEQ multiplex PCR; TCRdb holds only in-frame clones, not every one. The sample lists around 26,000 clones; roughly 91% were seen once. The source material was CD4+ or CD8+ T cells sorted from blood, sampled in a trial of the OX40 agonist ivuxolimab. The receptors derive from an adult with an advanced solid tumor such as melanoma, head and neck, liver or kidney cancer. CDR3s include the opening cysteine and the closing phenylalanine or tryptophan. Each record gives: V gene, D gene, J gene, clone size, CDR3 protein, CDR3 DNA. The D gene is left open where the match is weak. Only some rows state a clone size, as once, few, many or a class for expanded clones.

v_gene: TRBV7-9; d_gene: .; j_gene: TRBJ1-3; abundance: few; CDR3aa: CASSLTYSGNTIYF; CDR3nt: TGTGCCAGCAGCTTAACCTACTCTGGAAACACCATATATTTT
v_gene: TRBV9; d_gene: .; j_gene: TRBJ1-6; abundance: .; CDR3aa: CASSAQGYSPLHF; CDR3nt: TGTGCCAGCAGCGCTCAGGGGTATTCACCCCTCCACTTT
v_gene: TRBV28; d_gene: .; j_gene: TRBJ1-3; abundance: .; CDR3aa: CASSYNKGSGNTIYF; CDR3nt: TGTGCCAGCAGTTACAACAAAGGTTCTGGAAACACCATATATTTT
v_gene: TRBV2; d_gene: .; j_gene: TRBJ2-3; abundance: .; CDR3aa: CASCRVADTQYF; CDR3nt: TGTGCCAGCTGCAGGGTGGCAGATACGCAGTATTTT
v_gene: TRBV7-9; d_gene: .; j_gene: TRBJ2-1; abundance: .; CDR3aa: CASSLAGQSKGNEQFF; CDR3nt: TGTGCCAGCAGCTTAGCCGGACAGTCAAAGGGAAATGAGCAGTTCTTC
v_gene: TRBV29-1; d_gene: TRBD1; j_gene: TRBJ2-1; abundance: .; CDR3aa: CSGDRGPGEQFF; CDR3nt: TGCAGCGGCGACAGGGGGCCGGGGGAGCAGTTCTTC
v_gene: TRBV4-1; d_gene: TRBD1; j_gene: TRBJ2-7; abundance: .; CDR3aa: CASSQDPGQGGNEQYF; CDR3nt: TGCGCCAGCAGCCAAGATCCGGGACAGGGAGGTAACGAGCAGTACTTC
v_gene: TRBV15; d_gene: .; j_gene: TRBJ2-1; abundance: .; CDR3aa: CATSRETELAYNEQFF; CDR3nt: TGTGCCACCAGCAGAGAAACGGAGTTGGCCTACAATGAGCAGTTCTTC
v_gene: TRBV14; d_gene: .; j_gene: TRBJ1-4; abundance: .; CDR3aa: CASSQKTRIDEKLFF; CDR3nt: TGTGCCAGCAGCCAAAAGACCAGGATAGATGAAAAACTGTTTTTT
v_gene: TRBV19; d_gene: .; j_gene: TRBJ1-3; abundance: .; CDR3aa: CASSINSGNTIYF; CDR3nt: TGTGCCAGTAGTATCAATTCTGGAAACACCATATATTTT
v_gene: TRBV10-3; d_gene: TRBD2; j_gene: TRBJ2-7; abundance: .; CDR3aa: CAISESMASGKYEQYF; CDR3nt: TGTGCCATCAGTGAGTCCATGGCTAGCGGGAAATACGAGCAGTACTTC
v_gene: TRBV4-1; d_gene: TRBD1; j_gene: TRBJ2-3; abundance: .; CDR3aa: CASSPDRGTQYF; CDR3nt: TGCGCCAGCAGCCCGGACAGGGGGACGCAGTATTTT
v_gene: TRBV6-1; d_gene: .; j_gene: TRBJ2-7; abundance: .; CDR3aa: CASSRTDPNEQYF; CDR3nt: TGTGCCAGCAGCCGGACAGATCCTAACGAGCAGTACTTC
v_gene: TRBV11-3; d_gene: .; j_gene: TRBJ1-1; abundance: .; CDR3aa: CASSLTGGTEAFF; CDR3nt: TGTGCCAGCAGCTTAACGGGAGGAACTGAAGCTTTCTTT
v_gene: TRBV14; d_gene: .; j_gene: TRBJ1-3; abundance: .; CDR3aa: CASSQEVTNFSGNTIYF; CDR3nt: TGTGCCAGCAGCCAAGAAGTTACAAACTTCTCTGGAAACACCATATATTTT
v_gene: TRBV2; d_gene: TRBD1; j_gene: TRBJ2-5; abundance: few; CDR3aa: CASSVTGKKETQYF; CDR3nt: TGTGCCAGCAGTGTGACAGGGAAGAAGGAGACCCAGTACTTC
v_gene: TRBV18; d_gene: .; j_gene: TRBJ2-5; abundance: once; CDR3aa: CASSPPGVETQYF; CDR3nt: TGTGCCAGCTCACCACCAGGGGTGGAGACCCAGTACTTC
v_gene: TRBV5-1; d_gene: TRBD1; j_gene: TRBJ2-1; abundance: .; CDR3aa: CASRPGGLNEQFF; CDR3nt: TGCGCCAGCAGACCAGGGGGTTTAAATGAGCAGTTCTTC
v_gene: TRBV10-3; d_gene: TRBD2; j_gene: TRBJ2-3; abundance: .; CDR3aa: CAISLAGDSSTDTQYF; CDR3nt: TGTGCCATCTCACTAGCGGGAGACTCTAGCACAGATACGCAGTATTTT
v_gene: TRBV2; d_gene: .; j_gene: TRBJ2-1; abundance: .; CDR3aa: CASSEQVVTNEQFF; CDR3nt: TGTGCCAGCAGTGAACAGGTAGTGACCAATGAGCAGTTCTTC
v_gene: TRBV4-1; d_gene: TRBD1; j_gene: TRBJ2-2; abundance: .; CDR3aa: CASSQVAGGDTGELFF; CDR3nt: TGCGCCAGCAGCCAAGTGGCAGGGGGCGACACCGGGGAGCTGTTTTTT
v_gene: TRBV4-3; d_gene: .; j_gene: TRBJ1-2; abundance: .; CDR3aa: CASSQGASGYGYTF; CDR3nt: TGCGCCAGCAGCCAAGGGGCGTCGGGCTATGGCTACACCTTC
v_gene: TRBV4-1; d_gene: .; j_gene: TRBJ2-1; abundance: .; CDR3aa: CASSPHGDEQFF; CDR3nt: TGCGCCAGCAGCCCCCACGGGGATGAGCAGTTCTTC
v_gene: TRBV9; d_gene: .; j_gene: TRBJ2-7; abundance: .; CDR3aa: CASSVVAGSYEQYF; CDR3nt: TGTGCCAGCAGCGTAGTGGCCGGATCCTACGAGCAGTACTTC
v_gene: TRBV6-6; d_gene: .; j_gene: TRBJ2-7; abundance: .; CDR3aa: CASSPDYSYEQYF; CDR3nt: TGTGCCAGCAGCCCTGACTATTCCTACGAGCAGTACTTC
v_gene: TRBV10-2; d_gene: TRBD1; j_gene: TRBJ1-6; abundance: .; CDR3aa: CASRDDRGLNSPLHF; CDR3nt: TGTGCCAGCAGGGATGACAGGGGGCTGAATTCACCCCTCCACTTT
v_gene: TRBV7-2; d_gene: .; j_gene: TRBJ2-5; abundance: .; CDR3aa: CASSFFQETQYF; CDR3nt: TGTGCCAGCAGCTTTTTTCAAGAGACCCAGTACTTC
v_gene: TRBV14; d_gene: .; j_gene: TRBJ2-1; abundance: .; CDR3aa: CASSQVRLGGLIYNEQFF; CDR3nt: TGTGCCAGCAGCCAAGTACGACTAGGAGGCCTAATCTACAATGAGCAGTTCTTC
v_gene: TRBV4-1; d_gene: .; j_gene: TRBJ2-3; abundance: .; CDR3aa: CASSLSLIATDTQYF; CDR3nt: TGCGCCAGCAGCCTCAGTCTTATTGCAACAGATACGCAGTATTTT